One and the same sample provided the 32 T cell receptor beta chains below, sequenced in a study of T cell repertoires in aging, cancer and after chemotherapy. TRB rearrangements spanning V, D and J were amplified using mixed TRB-A/B primers. In TCRdb, the multiplex PCR reads were re-called with MiXCR into one record per CDR3 protein. Altogether about 11,000 distinct CDR3 sequences are present, roughly 25% being singletons, with the ten largest covering 1.5% to 2%. The template was genomic DNA from peripheral blood, not RNA. Sequencing used blood. Receptors were obtained from a human donor in good health.

The chain has TRBV29-1 and TRBJ2-1, with D perhaps assigned TRBD1 or TRBD2 (5 bases each). V lost 4 bases to trimming and J lost 3 bases, with 19 bases between them. CDR1 is SQVTM and CDR2 is ANQGSEA in the germline V gene. CDR3 length: 16 amino acids. CDR3 in DNA: TGCAGCGTTGTTCCACCGGGTCCGAGGGGCTACAATGAGCAGTTCTTC. Its protein product is CSVVPPGPRGYNEQFF.

The chain links TRBV28 to TRBJ1-5; possibly TRBD1 for D (5 bases). The CDR3 runs to 14 residues. The V end was cut by 6 bases, the J end by 10 bases, with 19 bases between. CDR1 is MDHEN, CDR2 SYDVKM, per germline. The CDR3 nucleotides are TGTGCCAGCAGCCGTGACAGACTAGCGGATCCCCAGCATTTT. Translation: CASSRDRLADPQHF.

This chain links TRBV5-1 with TRBJ1-2, with D unclear. Between the trimmed V and J ends, which lost 4 bases and 4 bases, there was a span of 20 bases. CDR1 and CDR2 from the germline V gene are SGHRS and YFSETQ. The CDR3 has 16 residues. The CDR3 coding sequence is TGCGCCAGCAGCCCTACCGGGCCCCTTTCGGTCTATGGCTACACCTTC. This translates into CASSPTGPLSVYGYTF.

The chain couples TRBV6-1 to TRBJ1-5; TRBD1 might be the D (6 bases). The CDR3 spans 13 residues. Per the germline V gene, CDR1 is MNHNS and CDR2 is SASEGT. Trimming shortened V by 10 bases and J by 3 bases, and 13 bases separated the two germline ends. The DNA for the CDR3 is TGTGCCACCAAAAGGGGGAACAATCAGCCCCAGCATTTT. Its protein product is CATKRGNNQPQHF.

The chain has TRBV18 and TRBJ2-7; D is unclear. The end of the DNA fits TRBJ2-1 better, so the J call may be wrong. The CDR3 is 12 amino acids. The V gene's germline CDR1 is KGHSH and CDR2 LQKENI. The CDR3 spells CASSPRTYEQFF. Here the CDR3 DNA reads TGTGCCAGCTCACCCCGTACCTACGAGCAGTTCTTC.

The CDR3 region is CASSYRWRGTTEAFF. DNA of the CDR3: TGTGCCAGCAGCTACCGATGGAGGGGGACCACTGAAGCTTTCTTT. This chain links TRBV5-4 with TRBJ1-1, with D possibly TRBD1 on 6 matching bases. Germline V CDR1 and CDR2: SGHNT, YYREEE (reference sequence). This CDR3 contains 15 residues. With 3 bases removed from V and 4 bases from J, the gap between germline ends came to 16 bases.

This clonotype has more than one count but fewer than ten. The CDR3 loop reads CASSFAPNQPQHF. CDR3 DNA: TGTGCCAGCAGCTTCGCACCTAATCAGCCCCAGCATTTT. The chain couples TRBV7-6 to TRBJ1-5; D gene uncertain. Trimming removed 3 bases at V and 4 bases at J, with 7 bases between. The CDR3 covers 13 residues. Looked up from germline, CDR1 is SGHVS and CDR2 is FNYEAQ.

V and J are TRBV20-1 and TRBJ2-7; D perhaps matches TRBD1 (6 bases). Looked up from germline, CDR1 is DFQATT and CDR2 is SNEGSKA (reference sequence). The CDR3 consists of 12 residues. V lost 5 bases and J lost 7, with 15 bases in between. This chain's CDR3 is CSAGGSFGEQYF. The DNA of the CDR3 is TGCAGTGCTGGGGGCAGCTTTGGGGAGCAGTACTTC.

V is TRBV6-2 or TRBV6-3 and J is TRBJ1-1; D not certain. Germline CDR1 reads MNHEY; CDR2 reads SVGEGT. The length of the CDR3 is 14 residues. Trimming took off 6 bases at V and 4 bases at J, with 15 bases between the two ends. The CDR3 region is CASRTLRSGTEAFF. The CDR3 region has the DNA TGTGCCAGCAGGACTTTAAGGTCGGGCACTGAAGCTTTCTTT.

CDR3 region: CASSEHMNTEAFF. The CDR3 nucleotides read TGTGCCAGCTCCGAACACATGAACACTGAAGCTTTCTTT. The chain joins TRBV6-1 to TRBJ1-1; no definite D call. This CDR3 region has 13 residues. V lost 8 bases and J 0 bases, leaving 10 bases between the germline ends. Germline CDR1 MNHNS, CDR2 SASEGT.

V and J are TRBV20-1 and TRBJ1-6; perhaps TRBD1 as D (6 bases). Germline CDR1 DFQATT, CDR2 SNEGSKA (reference sequence). Trimming removed 6 bases at V and 7 bases at J, with 16 bases between. CDR3 length equals 14 residues. The CDR3 bases are TGCAGTGCGAGAAGGGACACTATGAATTCACCCCTCCACTTT. This sequence encodes CSARRDTMNSPLHF.

The sample holds a few counts of this clonotype. The V call is TRBV12-3 or TRBV12-4, the J call TRBJ1-2; D remains ambiguous. V dropped 2 bases and J dropped 0 bases, with 4 bases sitting between them. The CDR3 is 13 amino acids. The CDR3 protein is CASSLLSNYGYTF. The CDR3 nucleotides read TGTGCCAGCAGTTTACTGTCTAACTATGGCTACACCTTC.

The chain joins TRBV7-2 to TRBJ2-7; 11 bases align to TRBD1. CDR3 length: 18 residues. V lost 5 bases to trimming and J lost 2 bases; unmatched junction nucleotides: 14. Germline loops: CDR1 SGHTA, CDR2 FQGNSA. The CDR3 bases are TGTGCCAGCAGCCCCGGGACAGGGGGACCGGTCAGGGCCTACGAGCAGTACTTC. This translates into CASSPGTGGPVRAYEQYF.

The gene calls are TRBV4-3 and TRBJ1-2, with 7 bases fitting TRBD1. The germline CDR1 and CDR2 sequences are LGHNA and YSLEER. This CDR3 region has 16 residues. V was pared by 0 bases and J by 5 bases, with 9 bases of the junction left unmatched. The CDR3 region has the DNA TGCGCCAGCAGCCAAGATCTGGAGACAGGGCGTTATGGCTACACCTTC. As protein: CASSQDLETGRYGYTF.

By its share, this clonotype is medium-sized. V is TRBV19 and J is TRBJ2-7; tentatively, D is TRBD2 (5 bases). The CDR3 is 14 residues long. Trimming cost V 2 bases and J 1 base, with 9 bases left between them. From germline, CDR1 is LNHDA and CDR2 SQIVND (reference sequence). For the CDR3, the DNA is TGTGCCAGTAGTATATCCGGGAAATCCTACGAGCAGTACTTC. Encoded protein: CASSISGKSYEQYF.

This clonotype rates as medium-sized. The gene calls are TRBV6-1 and TRBJ2-3; 14 bases line up with TRBD2. Trimming at V came to 7 bases and at J to 6 bases, leaving 6 bases not matched to a gene. The V gene's germline CDR1 is MNHNS and CDR2 SASEGT. The CDR3 contains 15 residues. The CDR3 sequence: CASNSWTSGGDTQYF. CDR3 nucleotides: TGTGCCAGCAACTCCTGGACTAGCGGGGGGGATACGCAGTATTTT.

By share of the sample, this clonotype is medium-sized. The chain recombines TRBV19 with TRBJ1-1; D is undetermined. The ends were cut back, 3 bases at V and 4 bases at J, with 9 bases in the middle. Germline CDR1 is LNHDA and CDR2 is SQIVND (reference sequence). This CDR3 contains 13 residues. The CDR3 region has the DNA TGTGCCAGTAGTATCGGGGAGGCCACTGAAGCTTTCTTT. Translating it yields CASSIGEATEAFF.

CDR3 protein: CASSPREAGGYEQYF. The DNA for the CDR3 is TGTGCCAGCAGTCCTAGAGAAGCGGGGGGATACGAGCAGTACTTC. The gene calls are TRBV6-2 or TRBV6-3 and TRBJ2-7; 9 positions match TRBD2. CDR3 length equals 15 residues. CDR1 is MNHEY, CDR2 SVGEGT, per germline. The ends lost 5 bases at V and 4 bases at J; junction bases unmatched: 9.

This clonotype was observed a handful of times. The V and J genes are TRBV24-1 and TRBJ2-2; no firm D call. Germline-derived CDR1 and CDR2 are KGHDR and SFDVKD. Trimming left V 4 bases short and J 2 bases short, with 1 base between. The CDR3 consists of 12 residues. The CDR3 DNA reads as TGTGCCACCAGTGACAACACCGGGGAGCTGTTTTTT. This gives the protein CATSDNTGELFF.

The chain recombines TRBV18 with TRBJ1-3, with D possibly matching TRBD1 (6 bases). The germline V gene encodes CDR1 KGHSH and CDR2 LQKENI. Trimming stripped 4 bases from V and 4 bases from J, with 17 bases between. The CDR3 runs to 16 residues. The CDR3 DNA reads TGTGCCAGCTCACTACCGACAGGCGGATCGGGAAACACCATATATTTT. Translation: CASSLPTGGSGNTIYF.

V usage is TRBV9 and J usage is TRBJ1-2, with 8 positions matching TRBD1. Unmatched junction bases numbered 8, after V lost 3 bases and J lost 4 bases. CDR3 size: 15 residues. CDR1 is SGDLS, CDR2 YYNGEE, per germline. The CDR3 DNA reads as TGTGCCAGCAGCGCGCGGACAGGGTTAGTCTATGGCTACACCTTC. This encodes CASSARTGLVYGYTF.

This clonotype ranks as medium-sized. The rearrangement uses TRBV5-5 and TRBJ2-7; 8 bases line up with TRBD1. The V gene end was trimmed by 0 bases and the J gene end by 1 base; junction bases not matched to a gene: 6. CDR1 and CDR2 from the germline V gene are SGHKS and YYEKEE (reference sequence). There are 16 residues in the CDR3. CDR3 protein: CASSLVYRGVSYEQYF. Here the CDR3 DNA reads TGTGCCAGCAGCTTGGTTTACAGGGGGGTATCCTACGAGCAGTACTTC.

The V gene is TRBV7-9, the J gene TRBJ2-1; 9 nucleotides line up with TRBD1. This CDR3 has 15 amino acids. Germline CDR1 is SEHNR and CDR2 is FQNEAQ (reference sequence). The trim removed 2 bases at V and 4 bases at J, leaving 3 bases unmatched. The CDR3 loop is CASSLPGTGYNEQFF. Written as DNA, the CDR3 is TGTGCCAGCAGCTTACCGGGGACAGGGTACAATGAGCAGTTCTTC.

This clonotype came up a few times. The rearrangement uses TRBV4-1 and TRBJ1-2; 10 nucleotides agree with TRBD1. The germline CDR1 and CDR2 sequences are MGHRA and YSYEKL. The CDR3 sequence is 16 residues long. The V and J ends lost 4 bases and 6 bases, in that order; junction bases with no gene match: 11. CDR3 bases: TGCGCCAGCAGCCGCCCCCCGGGACAGGGGAGGGATGGCTACACCTTC. This codes for CASSRPPGQGRDGYTF.

The rearrangement uses TRBV6-1 and TRBJ1-1, with 8 bases fitting TRBD1. The V segment lost 5 bases and the J segment 1 base; nucleotides outside the gene matches: 3. This CDR3 comprises 14 residues. The germline V gene encodes CDR1 MNHNS and CDR2 SASEGT. The CDR3 DNA follows: TGTGCCAGCAGTCACGGGACAGGGAACACTGAAGCTTTCTTT. Its translation is CASSHGTGNTEAFF.

This clonotype qualifies as medium-sized. The chain combines TRBV6-4 with TRBJ2-1, with 7 bases lining up with TRBD2. The CDR3 totals 15 residues. With V trimmed by 2 bases and J by 0 bases, 1 base remained unmatched. Germline V CDR1 and CDR2: MRHNA, SNTAGT. CDR3 amino acids: CASSDVAGSYNEQFF. The CDR3, as DNA: TGTGCCAGCAGTGACGTAGCGGGCTCCTACAATGAGCAGTTCTTC.

V gene TRBV7-2 combines with J gene TRBJ2-3; D not certain. V was cut by 2 bases and J by 0 bases, with 0 bases left in between. The CDR3 spans 12 residues. Per germline, CDR1 SGHTA and CDR2 FQGNSA. DNA for the CDR3: TGTGCCAGCAGCTTAAGCACAGATACGCAGTATTTT. It translates to CASSLSTDTQYF.

The gene calls are TRBV29-1 and TRBJ2-7, with a possible D match to TRBD1 (6 bases). V lost 6 bases and J lost 7, with 19 bases in between. CDR3 size: 13 residues. Germline-derived CDR1 and CDR2 are SQVTM and ANQGSEA. CDR3 sequence: CSVSGAVYNEQYF. DNA of the CDR3: TGCAGCGTATCAGGGGCGGTTTACAATGAGCAGTACTTC.

This clonotype was observed a single time. The DNA of the CDR3 is TGTGCCAGCAGAGCAATCTCAACTAATGAAAAACTGTTTTTT. Translated: CASRAISTNEKLFF. This chain uses TRBV2 with TRBJ1-4; D not certain. V gave up 6 bases and J gave up 0 bases, with 8 bases separating them. Germline-derived CDR1 and CDR2 are SNHLY and FYNNEI. The CDR3 has 14 residues.

This clonotype was seen a few times. The chain employs TRBV12-3 or TRBV12-4 and TRBJ2-2; 7 bases are a match to TRBD1. This CDR3 region has 14 residues. J was trimmed by 5 bases and V by 6 bases; bases with no gene match: 6. This chain's CDR3 is CASSRTGETGELFF. The CDR3, as DNA: TGTGCCAGCAGCCGAACAGGGGAAACCGGGGAGCTGTTTTTT.

By proportion, this clonotype is medium-sized. This chain links TRBV19 with TRBJ1-2, with unresolved D. V shed 0 bases and J shed 0 bases, with 11 bases lying between them. CDR1 and CDR2 from the germline V gene are LNHDA and SQIVND (reference sequence). This CDR3 has 16 residues. CDR3 nucleotides: TGTGCCAGTAGTATAGACCGGCACGGCCCTAACTATGGCTACACCTTC. It yields the protein CASSIDRHGPNYGYTF.

The rearrangement links TRBV7-9 to TRBJ2-1; 12 bases line up with TRBD2. CDR1 SEHNR and CDR2 FQNEAQ come from the germline V gene (reference sequence). The junction had 9 bases not matched to a gene; V was cut back by 5 bases and J by 1 base. The CDR3 totals 18 residues. The CDR3 here is CASSRVGLAGLSYNEQFF. Here the CDR3 DNA reads TGTGCCAGCAGCCGGGTCGGACTAGCGGGGCTTTCCTACAATGAGCAGTTCTTC.